Detailed here is one T cell receptor (beta chain). This entry is derived from a study of blood T cell repertoires in COVID-19. Original processing methods: Nucleated cell number was recorded as an estimate derived from reference gene primer amplification. Clones were sequenced by immunoSEQ multiplex PCR, and TCRdb holds only the in-frame ones, with some missing. That table gives V, J and clone size, and the DNA gave D and trimming. Here the sample spans roughly 220,000 clones, 90% being singletons. In terms of age and location, participants ranged from about 18 to 89 years and lived in fewer than 30 US areas. Germline CDR1 is SGHRS and CDR2 is YFSETQ. The germline V and J ends were trimmed by 0 bases and 8 bases, with 11 bases remaining between them. The CDR3 is 13 residues long.

This receptor was obtained from a man aged 25-45 years who had been exposed to COVID-19. Material: PBMCs or T cells enriched from blood (not recorded which). The chain is built from TRBV5-1 and TRBJ1-1; unclear D gene. Here the CDR3 reads CASSLGHGEEAFF. CDR3 nucleotides: TGCGCCAGCAGCTTGGGACACGGCGAAGAAGCTTTCTTT.